This T cell receptor beta chain stems from a study of cytomegalovirus exposure and HLA in healthy donors. Findings and caveats of the study: Beyond CMV serostatus, there was no information to go on about immune exposure. DRB1 had the most TCR associations and HLA-C the fewest, a later analysis found, with rates varying by HLA locus. Using the classifier, cytomegalovirus status was reportedly diagnosed with high specificity and sensitivity. In a later analysis, the majority of CMV-associated beta chains seemingly showed HLA restriction.

The CDR3 is made up of 8 amino acids, end residues included. Per germline, CDR1 MRHNA and CDR2 SNTAGT. A word on this clone: What it recognizes is unknown. Because the CDR3 is missing its conserved closing phenylalanine or tryptophan, this is likely a read error. The limits of the CDR3 on the DNA are not certain, so only TCRdb's listed CDR3 is given.

The PCR contained 60 Vbeta and 13 Jbeta primers. Assay: immunoSEQ multiplex PCR; the TCRdb copy retains only in-frame clones and omits some. This sample has roughly 140,000 clones; more than 70% occur once, and the top ten carry about 5.3%. This sequence joins TRBV6-4 and TRBJ2-7; TRBD1, as called in the table, went unchecked against the DNA. The source material was PBMCs. This TCR came from a woman in her forties or fifties in good health and CMV-seronegative. This CDR3 reads CARGPGEI.